A single sample is the source of the 2 T cell receptor beta chains below, sequenced in a study of cytomegalovirus exposure and HLA in healthy donors. The PCR made use of 60 Vbeta and 13 Jbeta primers. Profiling relied on immunoSEQ multiplex PCR, and the TCRdb table lists in-frame clones only, not all of them. The sample includes about 82,000 clones, roughly 72% of them seen just once. The sequenced sample consisted of PBMCs. The receptor set was obtained from a woman in her forties or fifties in good health and CMV-seropositive.

Only a few counts were recorded for this clone. The chain carries TRBV2 and TRBJ2-7; tentatively, D is TRBD1 (6 bases). The CDR3 sequence is 14 residues long. V lost 2 bases and J 1 base, leaving 9 bases between the germline ends. Looked up from germline, CDR1 is SNHLY and CDR2 is FYNNEI. The CDR3 sequence is CASSEQGMSYEQYF. The CDR3 DNA is TGTGCCAGCAGTGAACAGGGGATGTCCTACGAGCAGTACTTC.

The V gene is TRBV5-1, the J gene TRBJ2-7; TRBD1 aligns across 9 bases. Germline CDR1 and CDR2: SGHRS and YFSETQ. Germline trimming cut 3 bases from V and 5 bases from J; bases unmatched to any gene: 3. This CDR3 is 13 amino acids long. CDR3 bases: TGCGCCAGCAGCTGGACAGGGGTAGACGAGCAGTACTTC. It is translated as CASSWTGVDEQYF.